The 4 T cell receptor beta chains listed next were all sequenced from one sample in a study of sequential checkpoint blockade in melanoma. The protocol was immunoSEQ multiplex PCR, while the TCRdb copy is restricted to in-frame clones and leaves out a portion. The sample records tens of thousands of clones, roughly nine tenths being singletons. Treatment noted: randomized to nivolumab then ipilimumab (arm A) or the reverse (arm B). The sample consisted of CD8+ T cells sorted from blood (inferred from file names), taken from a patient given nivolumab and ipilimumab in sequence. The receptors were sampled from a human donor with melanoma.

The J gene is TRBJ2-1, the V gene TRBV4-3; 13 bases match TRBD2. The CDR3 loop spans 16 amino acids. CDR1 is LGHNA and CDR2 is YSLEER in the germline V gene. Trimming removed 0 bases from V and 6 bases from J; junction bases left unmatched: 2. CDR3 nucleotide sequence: TGCGCCAGCAGCCAAGATGGACTAGCGGGAGTCAATGAGCAGTTCTTC. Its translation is CASSQDGLAGVNEQFF.

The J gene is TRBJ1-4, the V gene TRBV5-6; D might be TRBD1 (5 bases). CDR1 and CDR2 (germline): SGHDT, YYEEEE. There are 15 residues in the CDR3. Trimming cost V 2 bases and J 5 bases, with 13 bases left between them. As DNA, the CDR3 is TGTGCCAGCAGCTTATCCGGGGGGGGGAATGAAAAACTGTTTTTT. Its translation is CASSLSGGGNEKLFF.

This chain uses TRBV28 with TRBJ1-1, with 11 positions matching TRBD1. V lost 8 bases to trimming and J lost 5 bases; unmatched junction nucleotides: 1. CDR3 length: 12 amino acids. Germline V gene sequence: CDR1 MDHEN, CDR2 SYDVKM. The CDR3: CASGDRGTEAFF. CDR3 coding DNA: TGTGCCAGCGGGGACAGGGGGACTGAAGCTTTCTTT.

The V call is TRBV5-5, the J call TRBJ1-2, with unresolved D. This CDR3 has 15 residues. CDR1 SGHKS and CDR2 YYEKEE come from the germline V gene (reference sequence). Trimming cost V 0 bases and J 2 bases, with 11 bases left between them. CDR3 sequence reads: CASSLESYLNYGYTF. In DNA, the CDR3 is TGTGCCAGCAGCTTGGAGAGCTACCTCAACTATGGCTACACCTTC.